This T cell receptor beta chain was sequenced during a study of cytomegalovirus exposure and HLA in healthy donors (dated by TCRdb to the late 2010s). Context from the whole study: In an earlier analysis of around 540 of the donors, 250 to 300 Gb of sequence data and some 100 million unique TCR beta sequences from roughly 190 million T cells were reported. In a later genetic analysis, genome-wide SNP genotypes for about 55% of the roughly 700 donors were used, and that subset was treated as a discovery cohort. Using immunosequencing, the study profiled T cell repertoires from around 670 subjects and related those repertoires to cytomegalovirus serostatus. The genetic ancestry cluster associated with self-reported Caucasian donors included about four fifths of the 398 genotyped donors. About 280 gigabases of sequencing data and around 80 million unique TCR sequences made up an early release that covered around 640 HLA-typed donors. The aim of the study was to test whether cataloging public T cell receptors could identify signatures of past pathogen exposure. Besides the first cohort of under 700 subjects, a separate validation cohort made up of over 95 different subjects was used. In the later analysis, no new phenotypic data were used to find candidate immune exposures; instead, reliance was placed on TCR beta sequences and their occurrence across donors. A later analysis re-examined previously published TCR beta repertoires from several hundred donors and added high-resolution HLA genotyping to investigate patterns of TCR occurrence. All discovery cohort repertoires had been generated using a single sequencing platform. Among around 400 genotyped donors of the cohort, an average of approximately 240,000 unique TCR beta nucleotide sequences was sequenced per donor, of which roughly 17% were non-productive. The number of typed donors differed by locus: about 629-640 for A, B, C, DRB1 and DQB1; approximately 520 for DQA1; some 590 for DPA1; and about 450 for DPB1. A handful of DR-DQ haplotypes were handled as single units for association and clustering because linkage in the cohort was strong. Donor age, sex, ethnicity and CMV serostatus were compiled together with the repertoire data. To predict cytomegalovirus infection status, the study combined high-throughput TCR immunosequencing, statistical association of individual TCRs with disease status, and machine learning. HLA typing included class I and class II loci at four-digit resolution. An earlier analysis of about 620 of the donors applied high-throughput TCR beta sequencing to assess whether each TCR beta V gene segment acted as functional or pseudogenic.

The junction carries 15 bases between V and J, which are trimmed by 4 bases and 0 bases respectively. CDR1 and CDR2 were assigned from the germline V gene as SGHDN and FVKESK. Counted from cysteine to phenylalanine, this CDR3 has 17 amino acids. The DNA shown is the 51-base CDR3, in frame from base 1. Notes on this clone: No cognate antigen has been identified for it. Base qualities were left out, and no much larger clone turns up one base away.

The paper as a whole reports these results and caveats: A further reported finding was that TCR beta sequences accurately predicted the HLA-A and HLA-B alleles for most subjects in the first cohort. An association between a missense DCLRE1C variant and V-gene and J-gene trimming of TCR beta chains was found in a later genetic analysis and replicated in an independent cohort. The presence/absence analyses assumed that sequencing depth was roughly uniform across donors, and that assumption may not be true. The authors suggested that the approach could potentially be extended to other disease states and immunological phenotypes. In a later analysis, the rate of TCR association differed among HLA loci, with DRB1 alleles having the most associated TCRs and HLA-C alleles having the fewest. In a later analysis, several top co-occurrence clusters were reported to appear linked to parvovirus B19, influenza, CMV and Epstein-Barr virus. The study listed over 150 TCR beta chains as associated with cytomegalovirus. CMV serostatus was the only immune exposure information available for the cohort. In vitro tests confirmed that a few of the cytomegalovirus-associated TCR beta chains recognize cytomegalovirus antigens. Specific HLA alleles were associated with 18,000 or so TCR beta sequences at a false discovery rate of 0.05 in a later analysis. Because the 87-base-pair reads could not distinguish some IMGT-functional V segments, including TRBV6-2 and TRBV6-3, those segments were excluded. Because counts were too low, some 17 rarely observed V segments, including chromosome 9 orphons, were left out of the earlier analysis of approximately 500 of the donors. Most CMV-associated TCR beta chains appeared to be HLA-restricted in a later analysis, and the HLA associations seemed to be driven largely by CMV exposure. In a later analysis, HLA-associated TCR beta chains were found to be more clonally expanded and to have lower generation probabilities than equally common non-associated chains. In a later genetic analysis, fewer N-insertions in productive TCRs were reported among donors in an Asian-associated ancestry cluster than the roughly 640-donor mean. HLA typing was unavailable for some donors at each locus, so association tests used only the typed subset. The sequencing pipeline was judged likely to have produced a cluster of highly shared sequence variants as a technical artifact. An earlier analysis of roughly 570 of the donors showed that most TCR beta V segments appeared in productive rearrangements either about 87% or about 30% of the time, which broadly matched IMGT annotations. When HLA alleles, especially DR and DQ, strongly co-occurred, attributing TCR associations to individual alleles was difficult. Cytomegalovirus status was reported to be diagnosed by the classifier with high specificity and sensitivity in both the original and validation cohorts. Most TCR sequences were seen in very few donors, while some public TCRs were found in many individuals. Linkage disequilibrium might explain the correlated functional status among segregating V segments, but an unknown experimental factor could not be ruled out. The cohort was sequenced for TCR beta chains only, and without alpha or paired-chain data the features that could be detected were limited.

In total, approximately 690 healthy bone marrow donors made up the cohort. All cohort members were sampled while nominally healthy, although unrecorded immune exposures were likely present. The donor was CMV seronegative and was included in the group of several hundred seronegative cohort members. Every donor gave a peripheral blood sample, and the peripheral blood mononuclear cells from that sample were used for TCR beta sequencing. Genomic DNA extraction from the blood cell samples was performed with the Qiagen DNeasy Blood Extraction Kit. Library preparation was by the immunoSEQ multiplex PCR assay. For the multiplex PCR, a mixture combining 60 forward primers for TCR Vbeta segments and 13 reverse primers for TCR Jbeta segments was used. Amplification of the CDR3 region of rearranged TCR beta genes was performed with a multiplex PCR assay on genomic DNA. The amplified TCR beta libraries were sequenced on the Illumina HiSeq System as 87-base-pair reads. As for how the authors treated the data: A later analysis tallied 75 million to 95 million unique TCR beta chains across the 650 to 750 repertoires, and roughly 11 million of those chains were shared by two or more donors. Raw reads were error-corrected and collapsed into unique sequences with a nearest-neighbor algorithm that merged closely related sequences to remove PCR and sequencing errors. Alignment of CDR3 sequences to IMGT reference sequences was used to assign V, D and J gene segments. Each retained sequence needed at least a six-nucleotide match to both a V gene segment and a J gene segment. A rearrangement was called productive if the CDR3 had no stop codons and remained in frame with V and J, and every other rearrangement was called non-productive. CDR3 was defined according to IMGT convention as the region running from the second conserved V-encoded cysteine to the conserved J-encoded phenylalanine. In an earlier analysis of 587 of the donors, sequences lacking an unambiguous match to a single V gene segment were excluded. In an earlier analysis of some 590 of the donors, a V segment was called functional when productive rearrangements were above 56.7%, and segregating when the standard deviation between donors exceeded 5%. A statistical classification framework was built for diagnosing cytomegalovirus status from the catalog of TCR beta chain sequences. A later analysis assigned V and J genes by comparing TCR nucleotide sequences with IMGT/GENE-DB human TR gene sequences. In a later analysis, CDR3 sequences and most-parsimonious VDJ recombination scenarios were assigned using the TCRdist pipeline. In a later analysis, every TCR beta chain was defined by the combination of its CDR3 amino acid sequence and its V-gene family, and reads without a unique V-gene family were dropped. To address suspected cross-contamination and a sequencing artifact, a later analysis removed approximately 590 highly shared, low-generation-probability nucleotide sequences. In a later analysis, a clonal expansion index for each public chain was calculated from normalized within-repertoire ranks of inferred template counts. In a later analysis, generation probabilities were computed with a VDJ recombination model fitted to out-of-frame rearrangements, and the resulting probabilities were checked against IGoR. In a later analysis, TCR-TCR, TCR-HLA and TCR-CMV co-occurrence was scored with hypergeometric tests, and a repertoire-size bias correction was applied to TCR pairs. In a later analysis, false discovery rates were estimated by permuting HLA or CMV assignments 20 times. In a later analysis, co-occurring TCRs were grouped using DBSCAN, and TCRdist sequence similarity was added for clustering within HLA-allele-positive subsets. For co-occurrence clustering, repertoires with fewer than 30,000 or more than 120,000 public chains were excluded, along with five repertoires with anomalous nucleotide sharing. TCRdb mirrors the immuneACCESS table, restricted to in-frame sequences. Some clones are absent from its copies; in checked studies, under half trace to an unresolved V gene, and the reason for the others is unknown. The V and J calls and clone size were taken over from that table, and D and trimming were inferred from the DNA. The sample table contains under 85,000 clones; only one count was recorded for around 76% of them. The ten largest clones add up to more than 2.5% of the sample.

Sequencing was done on a sample of PBMCs. Here the chain combines TRBV14 and TRBJ1-4; TRBD1 is a weak D gene call, 6 bases matching. The receptor was derived from a man aged 18 to 35 in good health and CMV-seronegative. The nucleotides are TGTGCCAGCAGCCCAGGGACAACCTCTGCAACTAATGAAAAACTGTTTTTT. This yields the protein CASSPGTTSATNEKLFF.